The source of this T cell receptor beta chain is a study of cytomegalovirus exposure and HLA in healthy donors. Whole-study findings and limits: Three of the chains that were CMV-associated were confirmed in vitro to be specific for CMV antigens. In a later analysis, first-cohort TCR clusters were found to tend to co-occur in the approximately 120 validation repertoires.

The donors were members of the validation cohort, which comprised 90 to 150 subjects and was separate from the first cohort of some 680 subjects. Looked up from germline, CDR1 is SGHNT and CDR2 is YYREEE (reference sequence). Deletions cut 4 bases from V and 0 bases from J, with 17 bases between. The CDR3 is 17 amino acids. Sequencing was performed with immunoSEQ multiplex PCR; in TCRdb, only in-frame clones are kept and a portion is missing. Counted here are 65,000 or so clones, roughly 94% occurring once; the ten biggest clones make up about 4.5%. Turning to this clone: Its specificity is not known.

This TCR came from a man in his late teens or twenties in good health and CMV-seropositive. Sequencing used PBMCs. The V and J genes are TRBV5-4 and TRBJ1-3; no firm D call. CDR3 coding DNA: TGTGCCAGCAGCAACGTGGCCTTCTCCGACTCTGGAAACACCATATATTTT. Translated: CASSNVAFSDSGNTIYF.